This T cell receptor beta chain was recorded in a study of blood T cells in healthy people across ages. Whole-study findings and limits: The fall in TCR beta diversity per million T cells was roughly linear with age.

Note on this clonotype: Its antigen remains unknown.

Combining a sample-barcoded 5' primer with a J-beta primer mix, a second PCR ran for roughly 6 to 11 cycles. TCRdb re-analysed the 5' RACE reads in MiXCR, keeping a single row per CDR3 protein. The table includes about 900,000 distinct CDR3 sequences, roughly 43% detected once. V gave up 6 bases and J gave up 4 bases, with 14 bases separating them. The CDR3 is made up of 14 amino acids. Germline values: CDR1 MNHEY, CDR2 SVGEGT. PBMCs, at least 7 million per sample, were isolated. Sequencing was done on a sample of blood. The V gene is TRBV6-2 or TRBV6-3, the J gene TRBJ2-3; D tentatively reads TRBD1 or TRBD2 (5 bases each). This sequence originates from a man younger than 40 in good health. In DNA form, the CDR3 reads TGTGCCAGCAGGGACATAAGAGGGGCAGATACGCAGTATTTT. It encodes CASRDIRGADTQYF.